Sequencing of this T cell receptor beta chain was carried out in a study of cytotoxic CD8 clonotypes in ibrutinib-treated CLL. Findings and limits, study-wide: Samples were collected at differing times from sustained-remission and progressing patients. Contraction or stability on treatment characterized the public clonotypes, which were uncommon.

This CDR3 has 14 amino acids. V gave up 10 bases and J gave up 2 bases, with 18 bases separating them. Germline V gene sequence: CDR1 MNHEY, CDR2 SVGAGI. Clones were read by immunoSEQ multiplex PCR, and TCRdb kept only the in-frame ones, dropping some. The data show fewer than 400,000 clones, around 66% seen once. This clone was seen a few times. Antigen: not known. The TCR was taken from a human donor with chronic lymphocytic leukemia. Specimen: PBMCs, collected after 36 months of ibrutinib treatment. The chain is built from TRBV6-5 and TRBJ2-7; no firm D call. CDR3 sequence: CATQQEQMTYEQYF. The CDR3 DNA reads TGTGCCACTCAGCAGGAGCAGATGACCTACGAGCAGTACTTC.